This T cell receptor (beta chain) originates from a study of T cells in Graves' hyperthyroidism and ophthalmopathy. General study findings and limits: Stable hyperthyroidism was separated from ophthalmopathy by a model based on 13 V-J features.

Among ophthalmopathy patients, the Clinical Activity Score reached at least 3, the NOSPECS grade reached at least 4, and duration remained under 3 months. Uncontrolled infection, other autoimmune disease, pregnancy or lactation disqualified patients from enrolment. Diagnosing involved the use of clinical symptoms, serum thyroxine and TRAb, thyroid ultrasound and orbital computed tomography. Template material for amplifying TCR beta CDR3 regions consisted of RNA transcripts. A first-round RT-PCR of the TCR CDR3 used the HTBI primer set. TCRdb fed the multiplex PCR reads into MiXCR, producing one record per CDR3 protein. Seen here are approximately 690,000 distinct CDR3 sequences, about a fifth observed once, and the top ten hold roughly a third. With 5 bases removed from V and 2 bases from J, the gap between germline ends came to 19 bases. This CDR3 has 18 amino acids. Comment on this clonotype: What it binds is not known.

This clonotype was obtained from a man aged 30-40 years with Graves' ophthalmopathy. The sequencing sample was made of blood. V is TRBV12-3 or TRBV12-4 and J is TRBJ2-6; no reliable D call. CDR3 protein: CASSLQVGYLTGANVLTF. CDR3 bases: TGTGCCAGCAGTCTTCAGGTGGGCTACCTAACTGGGGCCAACGTCCTGACTTTC.